Shown below are 27 T cell receptor beta chains from a single sample sequenced in a study of shared clonotypes between healthy human individuals (dated by TCRdb to 2020 to 2022). The library relied on the immunoSEQ multiplex PCR assay. TCRdb limited this immuneACCESS table to in-frame rearrangements with V and J called. A share of clones is missing; checked studies link under half to unresolved V genes, and the rest is unexplained. The sample has just under 350,000 clones on record, 70% to 75% of them singletons. In total, the top ten clones hold more than 9% of the sample. The sequencing input was memory CD4+ T cells sorted from blood. The intended sense of this specimen's cell subset or site label: CD45RA-negative fraction. The receptors derive from a young man in good health.

The chain employs TRBV28 and TRBJ2-7; D remains ambiguous. CDR1 and CDR2 from the germline V gene are MDHEN and SYDVKM. Trimming removed 5 bases from V and 3 bases from J, with 5 bases in between. The CDR3 totals 11 residues. CDR3 loop: CASSTFYEQYF. The DNA of the CDR3 is TGTGCCAGCAGTACTTTCTACGAGCAGTACTTC.

The J gene is TRBJ2-7, the V gene TRBV7-2; D gene uncertain. CDR1 and CDR2 from the germline V gene are SGHTA and FQGNSA. The CDR3 length is 13 residues. V was trimmed by 5 bases and J by 12 bases, leaving 20 bases between them. CDR3 residues: CASSPLFSASAYF. Here the CDR3 DNA reads TGTGCCAGCAGCCCCTTATTCTCGGCCAGTGCGTACTTC.

The chain joins TRBV30 to TRBJ1-5; 7 bases fit TRBD1. The length of the CDR3 is 17 residues. Germline trimming cut 3 bases from V and 0 bases from J; bases unmatched to any gene: 11. The germline CDR1 and CDR2 sequences are GTSNPN and SVGIG (reference sequence). The CDR3 DNA follows: TGTGCCTGGAGCCAAGGAATCCCAGGGGGTAGCAATCAGCCCCAGCATTTT. This sequence encodes CAWSQGIPGGSNQPQHF.

The V call is TRBV5-6, the J call TRBJ2-4; tentative D call: TRBD2 (6 bases). The CDR3 has 19 amino acids. Germline assignment: CDR1 SGHDT and CDR2 YYEEEE. Trimming cost V 4 bases and J 0 bases, with 23 bases left between them. CDR3 in DNA: TGTGCCAGCAGCGGGGCGGATGGCGGGGTACTAAGAGCCAAAAACATTCAGTACTTC. Protein: CASSGADGGVLRAKNIQYF.

Concerning this clone itself: A read error may explain this, as a much larger clone is one base away. Distinct nucleotide sequences in the sample also encode this CDR3. V usage is TRBV18 and J usage is TRBJ2-2; D remains unclear. Trimming removed 7 bases from V and 1 base from J, with 7 bases in between. The CDR3 has 13 amino acids. From germline, CDR1 is KGHSH and CDR2 LQKENI. This CDR3 reads CASFPGNTGELFF. DNA of the CDR3: TGTGCCAGCTTTCCCGGGAACACCGGGGAGCTGTTTTTT.

This chain links TRBV7-9 with TRBJ2-7, with D possibly being TRBD1 (5 bases). Deletions cut 3 bases from V and 0 bases from J, with 9 bases between. From germline, CDR1 is SEHNR and CDR2 FQNEAQ (reference sequence). CDR3 length: 14 residues. CDR3 bases: TGTGCCAGCAGCTTCATGACAGTCTCCTACGAGCAGTACTTC. This encodes CASSFMTVSYEQYF.

This sequence joins TRBV4-3 and TRBJ1-4; the match to TRBD1 covers 9 bases. The CDR3 is 15 residues long. V dropped 0 bases and J dropped 8; count of bases not matched to a gene: 4. The germline CDR1 and CDR2 sequences are LGHNA and YSLEER. This CDR3 is CASSQDWTGEEKLFF. In DNA, the CDR3 is TGCGCCAGCAGCCAAGATTGGACAGGGGAAGAAAAACTGTTTTTT.

Turning to this clone: The same CDR3 arises from other DNA sequences in this sample as well. The CDR3 here is CASSLRGTHTDTQYF. CDR3 coding DNA: TGCGCCAGCAGCTTGCGCGGGACCCACACAGATACGCAGTATTTT. This chain connects TRBV5-1 to TRBJ2-3; D may be TRBD2 (6 bases). The germline CDR1 and CDR2 sequences are SGHRS and YFSETQ. V lost 1 base to trimming and J lost 2 bases, with 11 bases between them. The CDR3 has 15 amino acids.

The rearrangement joins TRBV28 to TRBJ1-5; no clear D gene. This CDR3 spans 16 amino acids. From germline, CDR1 is MDHEN and CDR2 SYDVKM. Trimming stripped 6 bases from V and 6 bases from J, with 21 bases between. The CDR3: CASSPSGRASGQPQHF. CDR3 nucleotide sequence: TGTGCCAGCAGCCCAAGCGGCCGTGCTTCCGGTCAGCCCCAGCATTTT.

The rearrangement uses TRBV25-1 and TRBJ1-3; D uncertain. The V gene's germline CDR1 is MGHDK and CDR2 SYGVNS. This CDR3 is built from 12 residues. The ends were cut back, 3 bases at V and 5 bases at J, with 5 bases in the middle. CDR3 loop: CASSDTRNTIYF. The CDR3 nucleotides read TGTGCCAGCAGTGATACGAGAAACACCATATATTTT. Based on the CDR3 plus reference TRBV25-1 and TRBJ1-3, the full variable domain is EADIYQTPRYLVIGTGKKITLECSQTMGHDKMYWYQQDPGMELHLIHYSYGVNSTEKGDLSSESTVSRIRTEHFPLTLESARPSHTSQYLCASSDTRNTIYFGEGSWLTVV.

The chain joins TRBV5-4 to TRBJ2-1, with 10 positions matching TRBD2. The CDR3 length is 16 residues. J gave up 9 bases and V 0 bases, and 9 bases lay outside the gene matches. From germline, CDR1 is SGHNT and CDR2 YYREEE (reference sequence). This chain's CDR3 is CASSLGSSGSLGEQFF. The CDR3 DNA follows: TGTGCCAGCAGCTTGGGTTCTAGCGGGAGTTTAGGTGAGCAGTTCTTC.

The V and J genes are TRBV7-9 and TRBJ2-7, with D possibly matching TRBD2 (5 bases). The germline CDR1 and CDR2 sequences are SEHNR and FQNEAQ (reference sequence). CDR3 length: 13 amino acids. V lost 5 bases, J lost 0 bases, and 8 bases lay in between. The CDR3 reads CASSRSGSYEQYF. CDR3 bases: TGTGCCAGCAGCCGAAGCGGCTCCTACGAGCAGTACTTC.

The chain carries TRBV15 and TRBJ2-3, with 8 bases that match TRBD2. Germline CDR1 LNHNV, CDR2 YYDKDF (reference sequence). CDR3 length: 17 residues. The V segment lost 1 base and the J segment 0 bases; nucleotides outside the gene matches: 6. The CDR3 is CATSRGRLATSTDTQYF. The CDR3 DNA reads as TGTGCCACCAGCAGAGGTAGACTAGCGACCAGCACAGATACGCAGTATTTT.

V usage is TRBV27 and J usage is TRBJ1-5; no clear D. The CDR3 is made up of 16 amino acids. Per the germline V gene, CDR1 is MNHEY and CDR2 is SMNVEV (reference sequence). Trimming removed 4 bases from V and 3 bases from J, with 16 bases in between. CDR3 loop: CASSSTPGSVNQPQHF. The CDR3 DNA reads TGTGCCAGCAGTTCCACCCCCGGGTCTGTCAATCAGCCCCAGCATTTT.

The chain carries TRBV6-1 and TRBJ2-2, with unresolved D. CDR3 length equals 12 residues. CDR1 is MNHNS, CDR2 SASEGT, per germline. V was shortened by 7 bases and J by 2 bases, with 5 bases between the two germline ends. CDR3 nucleotide sequence: TGTGCCAGCACCTTTAACACCGGGGAGCTGTTTTTT. Protein sequence: CASTFNTGELFF.

This clone was found once. The chain is built from TRBV18 and TRBJ2-7; 9 bases fit TRBD2. Germline assignment: CDR1 KGHSH and CDR2 LQKENI. Losses at the gene ends were 3 bases for V and 0 bases for J; bases not matched to a gene: 9. This CDR3 is 17 amino acids long. The CDR3 nucleotides read TGTGCCAGCTCACCCAAGGCGGGAGGGGTATCCTCCTACGAGCAGTACTTC. Its translation is CASSPKAGGVSSYEQYF.

This clone was seen more than once but under ten times. The chain joins TRBV28 to TRBJ2-7; maybe TRBD2 (6 bases). The germline V gene has CDR1 MDHEN and CDR2 SYDVKM. Trimming cost V 6 bases and J 2 bases, with 8 bases left between them. The CDR3 spans 12 residues. The CDR3 DNA follows: TGTGCCAGCAGCCTAGCGCCCTACGAGCAGTACTTC. The encoded protein is CASSLAPYEQYF.

This clone was recorded a few times. The CDR3, as DNA: TGTGCCAGCAGCTCCGCATCCGGACCTTATGGCTACACCTTC. This sequence encodes CASSSASGPYGYTF. The chain is built from TRBV7-2 and TRBJ1-2, with unresolved D. The V end lost 4 bases, the J end lost 5 bases, and 14 bases lay between the germline ends. Germline CDR1 and CDR2: SGHTA and FQGNSA. This CDR3 comprises 14 residues.

CDR3 DNA sequence: TGTGCCAGCAGTGAAGAGGGAGCAGCACTGAACACTGAAGCTTTCTTT. The encoded protein is CASSEEGAALNTEAFF. V gene TRBV6-1 combines with J gene TRBJ1-1; no clear D gene. Germline values: CDR1 MNHNS, CDR2 SASEGT. Trimming took 1 base from V and 0 from J, leaving 12 bases between them. The CDR3 extends over 16 amino acids.

The chain uses TRBV9 and TRBJ2-7, with unresolved D. The V gene's germline CDR1 is SGDLS and CDR2 YYNGEE. The germline V and J ends were trimmed by 1 base and 0 bases, with 11 bases remaining between them. This CDR3 is built from 15 residues. CDR3 protein: CASSVSGVSSYEQYF. Written as DNA, the CDR3 is TGTGCCAGCAGCGTATCAGGAGTGAGCTCCTACGAGCAGTACTTC.

J is TRBJ1-5 and V is TRBV6-6; TRBD1 matches 7 bases. Trimming at V came to 0 bases and at J to 4 bases, leaving 6 bases not matched to a gene. This CDR3 has 16 residues. Germline values: CDR1 MNHNY, CDR2 SVGAGI (reference sequence). The DNA for the CDR3 is TGTGCCAGCAGTTACTCACGGCCGGGACAGAATCAGCCCCAGCATTTT. Amino acids: CASSYSRPGQNQPQHF.

The chain is built from TRBV10-3 and TRBJ2-6; 8 bases fit TRBD1. V dropped 5 bases and J dropped 2; count of bases not matched to a gene: 11. The CDR3 sequence is 18 residues long. Germline V gene data show CDR1 as ENHRY and CDR2 as SYGVKD. The CDR3 DNA reads as TGTGCCATCAGTAATAAACCCTCAGGGGGCGCTGGGGCCAACGTCCTGACTTTC. It yields the protein CAISNKPSGGAGANVLTF.

The chain combines TRBV19 with TRBJ2-1; 7 bases map to TRBD2. CDR1 and CDR2 from the germline V gene are LNHDA and SQIVND (reference sequence). V shed 1 base, J shed 6 bases, and the junction held 6 bases outside the gene matches. The CDR3 runs 15 residues. For the CDR3, the DNA is TGTGCCAGTAGTATAGGGGGCGGGAGTTTCAATGAGCAGTTCTTC. It encodes CASSIGGGSFNEQFF.

This rearrangement joins TRBV5-1 to TRBJ2-5, with D tentatively TRBD2 (6 bases). Germline V gene data show CDR1 as SGHRS and CDR2 as YFSETQ. Between the trimmed V and J ends, which lost 4 bases and 7 bases, there was a span of 17 bases. This CDR3 region has 14 residues. This CDR3 reads CASSPASASGTQYF. The CDR3 DNA follows: TGCGCCAGCAGCCCGGCTAGCGCCTCGGGGACCCAGTACTTC. The entire variable domain, with the rest obtained from reference TRBV5-1 and TRBJ2-5, is as follows: KAGVTQTPRYLIKTRGQQVTLSCSPISGHRSVSWYQQTPGQGLQFLFEYFSETQRNKGNFPGRFSGRQFSNSRSEMNVSTLELGDSALYLCASSPASASGTQYFGPGTRLLVL.

In this sample, this clone turned up a few times. The chain employs TRBV5-4 and TRBJ2-5, with D perhaps matching TRBD1 or TRBD2 (5 bases each). V was shortened by 0 bases and J by 1 base, with 16 bases between the two germline ends. The CDR3 length is 17 residues. CDR1 and CDR2 from the germline V gene are SGHNT and YYREEE (reference sequence). The chain's CDR3 is CASSLDWDHKVQETQYF. CDR3 DNA sequence: TGTGCCAGCAGCTTGGACTGGGACCACAAAGTCCAAGAGACCCAGTACTTC. The whole variable domain, remainder taken from reference TRBV5-4 and TRBJ2-5, is ETGVTQSPTHLIKTRGQQVTLRCSSQSGHNTVSWYQQALGQGPQFIFQYYREEENGRGNFPPRFSGLQFPNYSSELNVNALELDDSALYLCASSLDWDHKVQETQYFGPGTRLLVL.

This rearrangement joins TRBV5-6 to TRBJ2-3; 8 bases align to TRBD2. The CDR3 consists of 16 residues. From germline, CDR1 is SGHDT and CDR2 YYEEEE. Unmatched junction bases numbered 4, after V lost 0 bases and J lost 1 base. The CDR3: CASSLDPSGRTDTQYF. The CDR3 nucleotides read TGTGCCAGCAGCTTGGATCCTAGCGGGCGCACAGATACGCAGTATTTT.

Details on this clone: The junction does not match germline at one end; this may be a read error. V usage is TRBV29-1 and J usage is TRBJ2-7, with 9 bases aligning to TRBD2. CDR3 length: 14 residues. Germline-derived CDR1 and CDR2 are SQVTM and ANQGSEA. Written as DNA, the CDR3 is TGCAGCGTCGGACTAGCGCTAAGCTCCTACGAGCAGTGCTTC. Translating gives CSVGLALSSYEQCF.